Presented here are 4 T cell receptor beta chains from one specimen sequenced in a study of blood T cell repertoires in COVID-19 (TCRdb year 2020). The library was generated by the immunoSEQ multiplex PCR assay. Imported from immuneACCESS, the table was reduced by TCRdb to in-frame sequences with V and J called. These copies leave out some clones; in studies compared against another copy, an unresolved V gene accounts for under half, and the cause of the remainder is not known. The sample table holds under 200,000 clones, of which roughly 85% were seen once. The ten most abundant clones make up about 0.95% of the sample. The sample consisted of peripheral blood. These receptors all stem from a middle-aged man with acute or convalescent COVID-19.

The rearrangement uses TRBV28 and TRBJ2-7, with a tentative D call TRBD1 (6 bases). Germline loops: CDR1 MDHEN, CDR2 SYDVKM. Trimming stripped 6 bases from V and 3 bases from J, with 12 bases between. The CDR3 spans 13 residues. This CDR3 reads CASRRDTLYEQYF. CDR3 bases: TGTGCCAGCAGACGGGACACTCTCTACGAGCAGTACTTC.

V is TRBV28 and J is TRBJ1-5; D is perhaps TRBD1 (6 bases). The V gene lost 5 bases and the J gene lost 5 bases, with 13 bases spanning the gap. CDR1 MDHEN and CDR2 SYDVKM come from the germline V gene. The CDR3 spans 14 residues. The CDR3 sequence: CASSPQTGYQPQHF. CDR3 DNA sequence: TGTGCCAGCAGTCCCCAAACAGGGTATCAGCCCCAGCATTTT.

The rearrangement joins TRBV2 to TRBJ2-7; a possible D gene is TRBD2 (7 bases). This CDR3 has 15 amino acids. The germline V and J ends were trimmed by 7 bases and 6 bases, with 22 bases remaining between them. Germline V gene data show CDR1 as SNHLY and CDR2 as FYNNEI. CDR3: CASTLIGGGASEQYF. CDR3 DNA sequence: TGTGCCAGCACCCTAATAGGGGGGGGTGCCTCCGAGCAGTACTTC.

V usage is TRBV19 and J usage is TRBJ1-6; D perhaps matches TRBD1 (6 bases). The CDR3 is made up of 13 amino acids. The ends were cut back, 3 bases at V and 10 bases at J, with 10 bases in the middle. Germline values: CDR1 LNHDA, CDR2 SQIVND (reference sequence). Here the CDR3 DNA reads TGTGCCAGTAGTATTGATACAGGGTCACCCCTCCACTTT. Protein product: CASSIDTGSPLHF.